This T cell receptor beta chain was recorded in a study of CD8+ T cells in alopecia areata. Findings of the study overall: Given one nonresponder, whether baseline CD8+ expansion relates to response remains uncertain.

The CDR3 loop spans 14 amino acids. V was trimmed by 7 bases and J by 2 bases, leaving 15 bases between them. Germline values: CDR1 MGHDK, CDR2 SYGVNS. Treatment described: oral pan-JAK inhibitor, 5-10 mg twice daily. Extracted RNA was reverse transcribed into cDNA, the sequencing template. Data came from immunoSEQ multiplex PCR; TCRdb stores just in-frame clones and leaves some out. The data show over 100,000 clones, roughly 50% seen once. A note on this clone: What it binds is not known.

This rearrangement joins TRBV25-1 to TRBJ2-7; D could derive from TRBD1 or TRBD2 (5 bases each). The TCR originated in a human donor with alopecia areata. This sample comprised CD8+ T cells sorted from blood, obtained at week 24, from a patient treated with tofacitinib. The CDR3 nucleotides are TGTGCCAGCATCGATCGAGGGGAAACCTACGAGCAGTACTTC. The encoded protein is CASIDRGETYEQYF.